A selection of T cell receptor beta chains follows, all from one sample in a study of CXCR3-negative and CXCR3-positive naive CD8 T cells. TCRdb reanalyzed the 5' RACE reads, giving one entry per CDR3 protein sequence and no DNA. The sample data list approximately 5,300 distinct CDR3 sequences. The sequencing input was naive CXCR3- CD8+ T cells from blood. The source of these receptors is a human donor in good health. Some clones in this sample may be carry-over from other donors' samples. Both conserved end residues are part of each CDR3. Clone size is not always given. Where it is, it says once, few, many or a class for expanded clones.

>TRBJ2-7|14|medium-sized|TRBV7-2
CASSWGAEYYEQYF
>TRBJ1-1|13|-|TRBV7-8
CASSLVHGLEAFF
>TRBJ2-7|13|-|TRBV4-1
CASSLVVADEQYF
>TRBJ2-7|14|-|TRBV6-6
CASSYSNVPYEQYF
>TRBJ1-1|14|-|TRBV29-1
CSVASGTSGTEAFF
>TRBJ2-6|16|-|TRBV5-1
CASSLAESSGANVLTF
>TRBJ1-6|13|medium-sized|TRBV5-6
CASSLGRMRPLHF
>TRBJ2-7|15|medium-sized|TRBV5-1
CASSPGTSAYYEQYF
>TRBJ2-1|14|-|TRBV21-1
CASTDRGGCNEQFF
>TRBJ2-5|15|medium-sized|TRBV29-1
CSVEWWDREEETQYF
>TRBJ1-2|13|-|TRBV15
CATSSFGRDGYTF
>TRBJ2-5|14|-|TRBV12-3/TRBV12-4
CASSFGRQEETQYF
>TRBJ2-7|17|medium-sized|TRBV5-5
CASSFRGGRGSVYEQYF
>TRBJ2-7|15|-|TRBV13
CASSPPASASYEQYF
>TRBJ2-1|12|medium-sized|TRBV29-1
CSVLPPRNEQFF
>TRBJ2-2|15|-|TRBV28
CASSWDRGNTGELFF
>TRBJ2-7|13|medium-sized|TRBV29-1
CSVEGQGYYEQYF
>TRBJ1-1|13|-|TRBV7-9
CASSTGQASEAFF
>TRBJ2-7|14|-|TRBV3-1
CASSQRKPSSEQYF
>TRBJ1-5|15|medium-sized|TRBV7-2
CASSLGTGGPQPQHF
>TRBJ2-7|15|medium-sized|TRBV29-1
CSVEDYSEGAYEQYF
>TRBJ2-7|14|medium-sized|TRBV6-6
CASSFRDRLYEQYF
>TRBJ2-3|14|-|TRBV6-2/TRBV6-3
CASTTGLTTDTQYF
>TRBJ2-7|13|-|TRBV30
CAWSIGGAYEQYF
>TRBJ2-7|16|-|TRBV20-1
CSARDLLGRSSYEQYF
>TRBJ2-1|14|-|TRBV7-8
CASSLYGGRGRQFF
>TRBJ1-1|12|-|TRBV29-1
CSVGGWGGEAFF
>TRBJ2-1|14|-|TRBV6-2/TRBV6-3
CASSYDRVLNEQFF
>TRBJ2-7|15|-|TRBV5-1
CASSLGQFAGGEQYF
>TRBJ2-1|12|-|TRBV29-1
CSAVLPSANQFF
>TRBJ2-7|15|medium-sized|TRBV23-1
CASSSTRGPVYEQYF
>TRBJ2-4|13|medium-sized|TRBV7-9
CASSLGSKNIQYF
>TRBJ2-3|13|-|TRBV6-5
CASSPKGTDTQYF
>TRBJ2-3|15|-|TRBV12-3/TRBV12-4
CASSPNGASTDTQYF
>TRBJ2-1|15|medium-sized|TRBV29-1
CSVVGTALRFHEQFF
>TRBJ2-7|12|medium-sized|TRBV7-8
CASSLAGIEQYF
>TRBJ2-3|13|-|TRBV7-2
CASSSGLSDTQYF
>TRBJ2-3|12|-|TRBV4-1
CASSQEEGPQYF
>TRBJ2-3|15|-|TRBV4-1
CASSPGSGLWDTQYF
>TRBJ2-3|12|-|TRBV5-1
CASSWDTDTQYF
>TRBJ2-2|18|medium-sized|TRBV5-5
CASSATTPGQRGAGELFF
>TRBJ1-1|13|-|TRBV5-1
CASSLSGTTEAFF
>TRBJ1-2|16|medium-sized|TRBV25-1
CASSELGQGASYGYTF
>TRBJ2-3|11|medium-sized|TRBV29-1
CSVDLRDTQYF
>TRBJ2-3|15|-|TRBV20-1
CSARPRGAGGDAQYF
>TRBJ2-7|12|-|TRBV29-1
CSAHLGGIEQYF
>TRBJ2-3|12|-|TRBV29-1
CSVDVPGDTQYF
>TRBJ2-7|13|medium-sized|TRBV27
CATRLAESYEQYF
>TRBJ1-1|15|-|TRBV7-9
CASSLVEGSDTEAFF
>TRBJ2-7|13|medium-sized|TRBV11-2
CASSGGHSYEQYF